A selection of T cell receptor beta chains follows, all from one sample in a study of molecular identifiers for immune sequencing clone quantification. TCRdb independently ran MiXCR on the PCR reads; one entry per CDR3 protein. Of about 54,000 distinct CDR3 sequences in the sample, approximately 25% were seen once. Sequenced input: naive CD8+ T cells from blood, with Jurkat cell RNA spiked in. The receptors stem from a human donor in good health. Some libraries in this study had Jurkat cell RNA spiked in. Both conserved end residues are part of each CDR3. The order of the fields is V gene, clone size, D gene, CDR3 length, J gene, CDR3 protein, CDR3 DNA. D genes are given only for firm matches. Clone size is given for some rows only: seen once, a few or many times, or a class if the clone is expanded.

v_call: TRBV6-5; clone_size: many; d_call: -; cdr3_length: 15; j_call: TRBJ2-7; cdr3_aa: CASSYSARGSYEQYF; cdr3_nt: TGTGCCAGCAGTTATTCCGCCAGGGGATCCTACGAGCAGTACTTC
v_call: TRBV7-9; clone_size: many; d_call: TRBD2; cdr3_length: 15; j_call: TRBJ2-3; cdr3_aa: CASSPRLAGVVTQYF; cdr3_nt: TGTGCCAGCAGCCCCAGACTAGCGGGAGTTGTTACGCAGTATTTT
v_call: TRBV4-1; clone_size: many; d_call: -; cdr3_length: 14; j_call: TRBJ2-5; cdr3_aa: CASSQVLSTETQYF; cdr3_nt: TGCGCCAGCAGCCAAGTCCTCTCGACGGAGACCCAGTACTTC
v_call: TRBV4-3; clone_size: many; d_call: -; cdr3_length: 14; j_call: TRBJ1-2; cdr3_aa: CASSQDIRAYGYTF; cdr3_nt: TGCGCCAGCAGCCAAGATATCAGGGCGTATGGCTACACCTTC
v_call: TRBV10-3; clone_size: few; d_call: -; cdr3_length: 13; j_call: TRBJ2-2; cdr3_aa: CAISGPYTGELFF; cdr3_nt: TGTGCCATCAGTGGACCCTACACCGGGGAGCTGTTTTTT
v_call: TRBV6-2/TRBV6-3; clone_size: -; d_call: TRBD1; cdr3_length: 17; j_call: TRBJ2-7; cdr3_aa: CASSYSIQGARIYEQYF; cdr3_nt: TGTGCCAGCAGTTACTCGATCCAGGGGGCCCGTATCTACGAGCAGTACTTC
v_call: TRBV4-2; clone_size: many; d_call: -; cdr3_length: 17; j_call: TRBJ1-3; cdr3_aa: CASSQDRNSNSGNTIYF; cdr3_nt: TGTGCCAGCAGCCAAGATCGGAACAGCAACTCTGGAAACACCATATATTTT
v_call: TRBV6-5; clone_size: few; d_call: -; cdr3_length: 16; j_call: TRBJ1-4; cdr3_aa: CASSYSIGGAYEKLFF; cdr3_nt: TGTGCCAGCAGTTACTCGATCGGGGGCGCGTATGAAAAACTGTTTTTT
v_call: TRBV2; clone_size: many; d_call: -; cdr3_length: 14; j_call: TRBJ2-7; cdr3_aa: CASSDWPGPYEQYF; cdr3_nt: TGTGCCAGCAGTGATTGGCCAGGGCCCTACGAGCAGTACTTC
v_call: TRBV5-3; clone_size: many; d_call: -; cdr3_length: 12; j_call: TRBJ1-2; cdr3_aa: CASSLGGTDYTF; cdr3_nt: TGTGCCAGCTCTCTCGGGGGGACCGACTACACCTTC
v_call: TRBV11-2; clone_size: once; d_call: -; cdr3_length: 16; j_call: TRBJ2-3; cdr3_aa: CASSNRAGEAADTQYF; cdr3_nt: TGTGCCAGCAGCAACCGGGCCGGGGAAGCGGCAGATACGCAGTATTTT
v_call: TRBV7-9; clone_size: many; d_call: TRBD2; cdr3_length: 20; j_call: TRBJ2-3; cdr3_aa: CASSSRIRAGGLDIPDTQYF; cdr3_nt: TGTGCCAGCAGCTCCCGTATCCGAGCGGGGGGGCTCGATATCCCAGATACGCAGTATTTT
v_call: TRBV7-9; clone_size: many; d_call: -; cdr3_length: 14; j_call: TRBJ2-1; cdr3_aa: CASSLALKGDEQFF; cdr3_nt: TGTGCCAGCAGCTTAGCGCTAAAGGGGGATGAGCAGTTCTTC
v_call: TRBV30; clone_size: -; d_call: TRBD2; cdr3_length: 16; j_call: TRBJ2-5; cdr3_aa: CAWMGGGTGGQETQYF; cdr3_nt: TGTGCCTGGATGGGGGGGGGAACTGGAGGGCAAGAGACCCAGTACTTC
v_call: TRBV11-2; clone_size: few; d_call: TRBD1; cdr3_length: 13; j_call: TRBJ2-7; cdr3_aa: CASSSSGGYEQYF; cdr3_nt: TGTGCCAGCAGCTCCTCAGGGGGCTACGAGCAGTACTTC
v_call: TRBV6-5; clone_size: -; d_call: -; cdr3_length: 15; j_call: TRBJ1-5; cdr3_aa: CASSYTTGINQPQHF; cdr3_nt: TGTGCCAGCAGTTACACGACAGGAATCAATCAGCCCCAGCATTTT
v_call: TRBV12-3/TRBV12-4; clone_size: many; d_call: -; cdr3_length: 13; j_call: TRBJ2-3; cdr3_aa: CASSLQGFDTQYF; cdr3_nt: TGTGCCAGCAGTTTACAGGGGTTTGATACGCAGTATTTT
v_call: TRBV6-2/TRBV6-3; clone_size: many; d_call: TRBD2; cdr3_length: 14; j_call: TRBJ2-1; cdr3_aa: CASSYGLAGVGQFF; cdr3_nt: TGTGCCAGCAGTTACGGACTAGCGGGAGTAGGGCAGTTCTTC
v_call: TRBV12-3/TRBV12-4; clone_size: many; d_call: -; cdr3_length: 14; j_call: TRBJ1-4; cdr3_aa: CASSPRGTNEKLFF; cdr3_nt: TGTGCCAGCAGTCCCCGAGGAACTAATGAAAAACTGTTTTTT
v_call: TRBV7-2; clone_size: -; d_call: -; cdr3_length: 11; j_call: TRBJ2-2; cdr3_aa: CASSAVGELFF; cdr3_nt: TGTGCCAGCAGCGCAGTTGGGGAGCTGTTTTTT
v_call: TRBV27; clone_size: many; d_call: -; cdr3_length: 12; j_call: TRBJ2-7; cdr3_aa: CASGSSSYEQYF; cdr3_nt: TGTGCCAGCGGCTCAAGCTCCTACGAGCAGTACTTC
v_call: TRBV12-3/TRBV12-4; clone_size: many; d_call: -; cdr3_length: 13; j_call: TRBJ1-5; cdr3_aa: CASSRGQNQPQHF; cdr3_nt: TGTGCCAGCTCCAGAGGACAAAATCAGCCCCAGCATTTT
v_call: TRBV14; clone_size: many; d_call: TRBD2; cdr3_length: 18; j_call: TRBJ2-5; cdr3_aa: CASSPGGTTLWGQETQYF; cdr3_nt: TGTGCCAGCAGCCCCGGCGGGACTACCCTCTGGGGCCAAGAGACCCAGTACTTC
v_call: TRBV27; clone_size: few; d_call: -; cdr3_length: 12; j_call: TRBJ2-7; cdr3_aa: CASGGSGYAQYF; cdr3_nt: TGTGCCAGCGGTGGTAGCGGCTACGCGCAGTACTTC
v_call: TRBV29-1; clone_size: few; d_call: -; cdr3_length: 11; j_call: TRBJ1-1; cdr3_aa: CSVPVYTEAFF; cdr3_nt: TGCAGCGTACCCGTTTACACTGAAGCTTTCTTT
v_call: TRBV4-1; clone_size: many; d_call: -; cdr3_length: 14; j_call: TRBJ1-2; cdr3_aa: CASSEGQLLSGYTF; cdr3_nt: TGCGCCAGCAGCGAAGGACAGTTGCTTTCCGGCTACACCTTC
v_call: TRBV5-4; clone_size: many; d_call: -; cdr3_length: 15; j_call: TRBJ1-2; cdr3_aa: CASSLMGQALYGYTF; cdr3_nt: TGTGCCAGCAGCTTAATGGGACAAGCTCTTTATGGCTACACCTTC
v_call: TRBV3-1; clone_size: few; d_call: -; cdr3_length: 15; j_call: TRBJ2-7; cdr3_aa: CASSRDSRGVDEQYF; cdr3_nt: TGTGCCAGCAGCCGTGACAGCAGGGGAGTCGACGAGCAGTACTTC
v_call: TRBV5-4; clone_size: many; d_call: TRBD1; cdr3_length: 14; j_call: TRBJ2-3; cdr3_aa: CASSLDRDTDTQYF; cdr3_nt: TGTGCCAGCAGCCTGGACAGGGACACAGATACGCAGTATTTT
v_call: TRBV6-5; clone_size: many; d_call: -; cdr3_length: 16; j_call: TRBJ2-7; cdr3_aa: CASSNHPSGGLLEQYF; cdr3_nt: TGTGCCAGCAGTAACCATCCTTCGGGGGGCCTGTTGGAGCAGTACTTC
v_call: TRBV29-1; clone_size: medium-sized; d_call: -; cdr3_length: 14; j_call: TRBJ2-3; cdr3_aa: CSVEGNRNTDTQYF; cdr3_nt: TGCAGCGTTGAAGGGAATAGAAACACAGATACGCAGTATTTT
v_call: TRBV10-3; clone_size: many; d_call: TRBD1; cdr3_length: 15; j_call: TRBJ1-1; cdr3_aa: CAISDRTGENTEAFF; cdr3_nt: TGTGCCATCAGTGATCGGACAGGAGAGAACACTGAAGCTTTCTTT
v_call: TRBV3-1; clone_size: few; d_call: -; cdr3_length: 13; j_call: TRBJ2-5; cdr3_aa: CASSFRAWETQYF; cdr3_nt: TGTGCCAGCAGCTTTCGGGCCTGGGAGACCCAGTACTTC
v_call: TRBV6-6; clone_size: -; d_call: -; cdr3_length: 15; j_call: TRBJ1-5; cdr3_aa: CASSYARYSNQPQHF; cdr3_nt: TGTGCCAGCAGTTACGCTAGGTATAGCAATCAGCCCCAGCATTTT
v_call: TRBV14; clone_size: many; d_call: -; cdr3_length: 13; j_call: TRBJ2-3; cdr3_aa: CASSPFVSGTQYF; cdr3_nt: TGTGCCAGCAGCCCGTTTGTCAGTGGTACGCAGTATTTT
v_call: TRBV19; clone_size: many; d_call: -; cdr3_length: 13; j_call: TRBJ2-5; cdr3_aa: CASSKEGQETQYF; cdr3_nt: TGTGCCAGTAGTAAGGAAGGTCAAGAGACCCAGTACTTC
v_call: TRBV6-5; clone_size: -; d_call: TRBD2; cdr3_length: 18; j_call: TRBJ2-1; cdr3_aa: CASSYSSLAGGPGNEQFF; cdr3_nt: TGTGCCAGCAGTTACTCATCCCTGGCGGGGGGGCCTGGGAATGAGCAGTTCTTC
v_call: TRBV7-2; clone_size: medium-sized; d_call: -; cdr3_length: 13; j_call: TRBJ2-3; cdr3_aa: CASSYSTTDTQYF; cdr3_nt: TGTGCCAGCAGCTATTCAACCACAGATACGCAGTATTTT
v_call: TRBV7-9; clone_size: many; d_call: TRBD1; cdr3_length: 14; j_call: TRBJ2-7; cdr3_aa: CASSLDRDPYEQYF; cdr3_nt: TGTGCCAGCAGCTTGGACAGGGACCCCTACGAGCAGTACTTC
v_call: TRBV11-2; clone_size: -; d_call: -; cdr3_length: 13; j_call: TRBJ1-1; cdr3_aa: CASTQLLNTEAFF; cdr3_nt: TGTGCCAGCACCCAGTTATTGAACACTGAAGCTTTCTTT
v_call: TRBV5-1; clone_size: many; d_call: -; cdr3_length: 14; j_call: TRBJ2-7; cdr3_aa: CASSLEGNPYEQYF; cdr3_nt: TGCGCCAGCAGCTTGGAGGGGAACCCCTACGAGCAGTACTTC
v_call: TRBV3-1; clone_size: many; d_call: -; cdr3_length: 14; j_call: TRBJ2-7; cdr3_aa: CASSHRGSLYEQYF; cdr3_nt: TGTGCCAGCAGCCACCGAGGGTCGCTTTACGAGCAGTACTTC
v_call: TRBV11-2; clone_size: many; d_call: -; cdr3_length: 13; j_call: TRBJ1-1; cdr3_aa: CASSQGPGTEAFF; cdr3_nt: TGTGCCAGCAGCCAAGGACCGGGCACTGAAGCTTTCTTT
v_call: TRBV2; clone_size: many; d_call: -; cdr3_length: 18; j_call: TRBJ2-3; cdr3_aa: CASSEALSSPQHTDTQYF; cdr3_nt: TGTGCCAGCAGTGAAGCCCTGTCTTCACCCCAACACACAGATACGCAGTATTTT
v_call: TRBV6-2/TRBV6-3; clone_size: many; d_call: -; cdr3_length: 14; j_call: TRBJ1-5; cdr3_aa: CASTMTGFNQPQHF; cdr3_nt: TGTGCCAGCACCATGACAGGCTTCAATCAGCCCCAGCATTTT
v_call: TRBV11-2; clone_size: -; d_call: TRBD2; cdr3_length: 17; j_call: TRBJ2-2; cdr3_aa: CASSLDRSGSHTGELFF; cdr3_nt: TGTGCCAGCAGCTTAGATAGGAGCGGGAGTCACACCGGGGAGCTGTTTTTT
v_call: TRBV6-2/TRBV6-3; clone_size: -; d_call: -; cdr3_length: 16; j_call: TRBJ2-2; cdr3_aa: CASSIRTVKNTGELFF; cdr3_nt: TGTGCCAGCAGTATCCGGACTGTCAAGAACACCGGGGAGCTGTTTTTT